These 25 T cell receptor beta chains came from one sample sequenced in a study of blood T cell repertoires in COVID-19. This table comes from immunoSEQ multiplex PCR, and its TCRdb copy is limited to in-frame clones, with some not included. The profile shows about 190,000 clones, less than 80% of them singletons. The sequenced sample was peripheral blood. Source of these receptors: a woman between 50 and 59 years old with acute or convalescent COVID-19.

This chain joins TRBV6-6 and TRBJ1-1, with a tentative D call TRBD1 (5 bases). The ends were cut back, 10 bases at V and 4 bases at J, with 13 bases in the middle. The CDR3 covers 12 residues. Germline-derived CDR1 and CDR2 are MNHNY and SVGAGI (reference sequence). The CDR3 here is CAICREGTEAFF. For the CDR3, the DNA is TGTGCCATCTGCAGGGAGGGCACTGAAGCTTTCTTT.

The chain uses TRBV7-9 and TRBJ2-2; 10 bases map to TRBD2. CDR1 is SEHNR, CDR2 FQNEAQ, per germline (reference sequence). V was pared by 5 bases and J by 13 bases, with 10 bases of the junction left unmatched. The CDR3 length is 14 residues. Here the CDR3 DNA reads TGTGCCAGCAGCCACCCTAGCGGGAGAAAGGGGCTGTTTTTT. Its protein is CASSHPSGRKGLFF.

Concerning this clone: The same CDR3 also results from other DNA sequences found in this sample. This chain links TRBV30 with TRBJ1-2, with 8 bases aligning to TRBD1. Germline V gives CDR1 GTSNPN, CDR2 SVGIG (reference sequence). The J segment lost 4 bases and the V segment lost 3 bases, leaving 4 bases of the junction unmatched. This CDR3 spans 13 amino acids. The CDR3 coding sequence is TGTGCCTGGAGGGACAGGGCCCGCTATGGCTACACCTTC. Its protein is CAWRDRARYGYTF.

The chain carries TRBV27 and TRBJ2-3, with 9 bases fitting TRBD1. CDR3 size: 15 residues. CDR1 and CDR2 (germline): MNHEY, SMNVEV (reference sequence). V was pared by 3 bases and J by 4 bases, with 5 bases of the junction left unmatched. For the CDR3, the DNA is TGTGCCAGCAGTTTCTACCGGACAGGGGCAGATACGCAGTATTTT. Translated: CASSFYRTGADTQYF.

The chain couples TRBV28 to TRBJ1-4; TRBD1 matches 10 bases. Germline lookup yields CDR1 MDHEN and CDR2 SYDVKM. The trim removed 5 bases at V and 6 bases at J, leaving 9 bases unmatched. This CDR3 has 16 amino acids. CDR3 amino acids: CASSPTGTGDYEKLFF. Here the CDR3 DNA reads TGTGCCAGCAGTCCTACGGGGACAGGGGATTATGAAAAACTGTTTTTT.

J is TRBJ1-1 and V is TRBV2; D is unresolved. V lost 2 bases and J 8 bases, leaving 15 bases between the germline ends. Germline-derived CDR1 and CDR2 are SNHLY and FYNNEI. CDR3 length: 14 amino acids. CDR3 DNA sequence: TGTGCCAGCAGTGAACCCTTCCGGGGTCCAGAAGCTTTCTTT. It yields the protein CASSEPFRGPEAFF.

The chain employs TRBV9 and TRBJ1-6; 9 nucleotides agree with TRBD1. The V gene end was trimmed by 3 bases and the J gene end by 0 bases; junction bases not matched to a gene: 10. In germline, CDR1 is SGDLS, CDR2 YYNGEE. This CDR3 contains 19 residues. The CDR3 DNA follows: TGTGCCAGCAGCGCCCAAACCGGGACAGGGAGCTCCTATAATTCACCCCTCCACTTT. This sequence encodes CASSAQTGTGSSYNSPLHF.

The chain is built from TRBV27 and TRBJ2-6; possibly TRBD1 for D (5 bases). The length of the CDR3 is 17 residues. Trimming cost V 3 bases and J 0 bases, with 12 bases left between them. The germline V gene has CDR1 MNHEY and CDR2 SMNVEV (reference sequence). Here the CDR3 DNA reads TGTGCCAGCAGTTTTGGAAGGGGTAGCTCTGGGGCCAACGTCCTGACTTTC. Translation: CASSFGRGSSGANVLTF. The full variable domain, with the rest looked up from reference TRBV27 and TRBJ2-6, is EAQVTQNPRYLITVTGKKLTVTCSQNMNHEYMSWYRQDPGLGLRQIYYSMNVEVTDKGDVPEGYKVSRKEKRNFPLILESPSPNQTSLYFCASSFGRGSSGANVLTFGAGSRLTVL.

V usage is TRBV6-5 and J usage is TRBJ2-1; D unresolved. V was shortened by 7 bases and J by 0 bases, with 7 bases between the two germline ends. Per the germline V gene, CDR1 is MNHEY and CDR2 is SVGAGI. The CDR3 sequence is 13 residues long. The CDR3 here is CASKAVSYNEQFF. The CDR3 DNA reads TGTGCCAGCAAGGCGGTCTCCTACAATGAGCAGTTCTTC.

The chain couples TRBV9 to TRBJ2-1; 7 bases are a match to TRBD2. This CDR3 region has 15 residues. The V segment lost 2 bases and the J segment 3 bases; nucleotides outside the gene matches: 5. Germline CDR1 reads SGDLS; CDR2 reads YYNGEE. CDR3 protein: CASSVTGTNYNEQFF. The CDR3 nucleotides are TGTGCCAGCAGCGTGACCGGGACTAACTACAATGAGCAGTTCTTC.

The rearrangement joins TRBV5-5 to TRBJ1-2, with D tentatively TRBD1 (5 bases). This CDR3 contains 18 residues. Looked up from germline, CDR1 is SGHKS and CDR2 is YYEKEE (reference sequence). The V gene lost 0 bases and the J gene lost 4 bases, with 22 bases spanning the gap. The DNA for the CDR3 is TGTGCCAGCAGCTTGGAGAGTTATGGAGGGGACGGAATCTATGGCTACACCTTC. Translated, it gives CASSLESYGGDGIYGYTF. The complete variable domain, with remaining parts taken from reference TRBV5-5 and TRBJ1-2, reads DAGVTQSPTHLIKTRGQQVTLRCSPISGHKSVSWYQQVLGQGPQFIFQYYEKEERGRGNFPDRFSARQFPNYSSELNVNALLLGDSALYLCASSLESYGGDGIYGYTFGSGTRLTVV.

The rearrangement joins TRBV10-2 to TRBJ2-7; tentatively, D is TRBD1 (5 bases). The germline CDR1 and CDR2 sequences are WSHSY and SAAADI. The CDR3 spans 10 residues. V was clipped by 8 bases and J by 7 bases, with 9 bases between them. Here the CDR3 reads CASSAGEQYF. CDR3 sequence (DNA): TGCGCCAGCTCCGCAGGGGAGCAGTACTTC.

The chain uses TRBV14 and TRBJ2-1, with TRBD2 matching 11 bases. The V and J ends lost 4 bases and 4 bases, in that order; junction bases with no gene match: 9. Germline V gene sequence: CDR1 SGHDN, CDR2 FVKESK. CDR3 length: 17 residues. The CDR3 region has the DNA TGTGCCAGCAGCCCCGAGTGGGGGACTAGCGGATACAATGAGCAGTTCTTC. This codes for CASSPEWGTSGYNEQFF.

V is TRBV19 and J is TRBJ2-7, with 9 bases that match TRBD1. Looked up from germline, CDR1 is LNHDA and CDR2 is SQIVND (reference sequence). Germline trimming cut 7 bases from V and 1 base from J; bases unmatched to any gene: 8. The CDR3 loop spans 15 amino acids. The chain's CDR3 is CASNSGTGNSYEQYF. Here the CDR3 DNA reads TGTGCCAGTAACTCCGGGACAGGGAATTCCTACGAGCAGTACTTC.

The CDR3 sequence: CASSLALGGGRETQYF. DNA for the CDR3: TGTGCCAGCAGCTTAGCGTTGGGCGGGGGACGGGAGACCCAGTACTTC. The genes are TRBV7-6 and TRBJ2-5, with 7 bases aligning to TRBD2. This CDR3 spans 16 amino acids. The V segment lost 0 bases and the J segment 5 bases; nucleotides outside the gene matches: 9. From germline, CDR1 is SGHVS and CDR2 FNYEAQ.

This chain links TRBV10-1 with TRBJ1-1; D unclear. CDR1 is WNHNN, CDR2 SYGVQD, per germline (reference sequence). V dropped 3 bases and J dropped 6 bases, with 17 bases sitting between them. The CDR3 totals 15 residues. The CDR3 reads CASSERVPGDPEAFF. The CDR3 DNA follows: TGCGCCAGCAGTGAAAGAGTCCCCGGAGATCCTGAAGCTTTCTTT.

The chain has TRBV11-3 and TRBJ2-2, with D perhaps TRBD2 (6 bases). V was cut by 1 base and J by 3 bases, with 15 bases left in between. Looked up from germline, CDR1 is SGHNT and CDR2 is YENEEA. CDR3 length: 17 amino acids. The CDR3 DNA reads as TGTGCCAGCAGCTTAGGTCGGGGGATACAGGACACCGGGGAGCTGTTTTTT. Encoded protein: CASSLGRGIQDTGELFF.

This clone came up many times. The chain is built from TRBV18 and TRBJ1-6, with D uncertain. Per the germline V gene, CDR1 is KGHSH and CDR2 is LQKENI. This CDR3 is built from 13 residues. With 3 bases removed from V and 8 bases from J, the gap between germline ends came to 8 bases. The CDR3 spells CASSPNRDSPLHF. The CDR3 DNA sequence: TGTGCCAGCTCACCTAATCGGGATTCACCCCTCCACTTT.

The CDR3: CATSSRQNLNTEAFF. CDR3 DNA sequence: TGTGCCACCAGCAGCAGACAGAATTTGAACACTGAAGCTTTCTTT. The rearrangement links TRBV15 to TRBJ1-1, with D maybe TRBD1 (5 bases). Trimming stripped 3 bases from V and 0 bases from J, with 11 bases between. This CDR3 spans 15 amino acids. Germline-derived CDR1 and CDR2 are LNHNV and YYDKDF (reference sequence).

The chain combines TRBV6-5 with TRBJ2-1; possibly TRBD2 for D (6 bases). The CDR3 is made up of 14 amino acids. Trimming stripped 6 bases from V and 5 bases from J, with 14 bases between. CDR1 is MNHEY and CDR2 is SVGAGI in the germline V gene. The CDR3 sequence: CASSQTSINNEQFF. The CDR3 DNA follows: TGTGCCAGCAGCCAGACTAGTATTAACAATGAGCAGTTCTTC.

The chain joins TRBV11-2 to TRBJ1-1; 8 nucleotides align to TRBD1. Germline V gene sequence: CDR1 SGHAT, CDR2 FQNNGV. The CDR3 totals 15 residues. Trimming took 2 bases from V and 4 from J; bases not matched to a gene: 6. As DNA, the CDR3 is TGTGCCAGCAGCTTATCAGGGGGCCCGGGCACTGAAGCTTTCTTT. Residues: CASSLSGGPGTEAFF. Complete variable domain (other parts from reference TRBV11-2 and TRBJ1-1): EAGVAQSPRYKIIEKRQSVAFWCNPISGHATLYWYQQILGQGPKLLIQFQNNGVVDDSQLPKDRFSAERLKGVDSTLKIQPAKLEDSAVYLCASSLSGGPGTEAFFGQGTRLTVV.

The chain joins TRBV6-5 to TRBJ2-1; 11 positions agree with TRBD2. J lost 5 bases, V lost 5 bases, and 5 bases had no gene match. This CDR3 has 15 residues. Germline loops: CDR1 MNHEY, CDR2 SVGAGI. The CDR3 sequence: CASSLLAGGDNEQFF. The DNA for the CDR3 is TGTGCCAGCAGTCTTCTAGCGGGGGGAGACAATGAGCAGTTCTTC.

Written as DNA, the CDR3 is TGTGCCAGCAGCCCGTCTGGGGCCAACGTCCTGACTTTC. This gives the protein CASSPSGANVLTF. J is TRBJ2-6 and V is TRBV9; the D is unclear. Trimming left V 4 bases short and J 1 base short, with 3 bases between. The CDR3 is 13 residues long. The V gene's germline CDR1 is SGDLS and CDR2 YYNGEE.

This chain uses TRBV5-8 with TRBJ1-4; D unresolved. Trimming pared 2 bases from V and 4 bases from J, leaving 9 bases between. CDR3 size: 14 residues. From germline, CDR1 is SGHTS and CDR2 YDEGEE. The CDR3 DNA follows: TGTGCCAGCAGCTTTCGAGCCCATAATGAAAAACTGTTTTTT. As protein: CASSFRAHNEKLFF. Full variable domain (remainder filled in from reference TRBV5-8 and TRBJ1-4): EAGVTQSPTHLIKTRGQQATLRCSPISGHTSVYWYQQALGLGLQFLLWYDEGEERNRGNFPPRFSGRQFPNYSSELNVNALELEDSALYLCASSFRAHNEKLFFGSGTQLSVL.

The chain is built from TRBV5-5 and TRBJ1-1; D gene ambiguous. V shed 3 bases and J shed 5 bases, with 11 bases lying between them. The CDR3 covers 13 residues. Germline V gene sequence: CDR1 SGHKS, CDR2 YYEKEE (reference sequence). CDR3 DNA: TGTGCCAGCAGCTCGATAGTAGTAACTGAAGCTTTCTTT. It specifies CASSSIVVTEAFF.